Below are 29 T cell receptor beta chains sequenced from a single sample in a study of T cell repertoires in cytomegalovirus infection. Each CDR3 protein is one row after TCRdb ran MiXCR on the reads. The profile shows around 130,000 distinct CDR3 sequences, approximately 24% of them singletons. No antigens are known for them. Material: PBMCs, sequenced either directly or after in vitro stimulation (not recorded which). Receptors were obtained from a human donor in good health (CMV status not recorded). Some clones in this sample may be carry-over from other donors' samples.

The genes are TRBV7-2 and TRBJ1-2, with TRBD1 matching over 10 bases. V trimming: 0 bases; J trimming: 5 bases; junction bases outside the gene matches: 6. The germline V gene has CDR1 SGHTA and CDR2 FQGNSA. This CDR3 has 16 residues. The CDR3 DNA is TGTGCCAGCAGCTTAGCGATTCGGGGACAGGGGTATGGCTACACCTTC. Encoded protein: CASSLAIRGQGYGYTF.

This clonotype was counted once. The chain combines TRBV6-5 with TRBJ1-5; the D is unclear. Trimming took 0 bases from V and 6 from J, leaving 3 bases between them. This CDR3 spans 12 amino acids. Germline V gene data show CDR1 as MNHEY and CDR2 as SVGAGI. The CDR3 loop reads CASSYSFQPQHF. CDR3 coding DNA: TGTGCCAGCAGTTACTCCTTTCAGCCCCAGCATTTT.

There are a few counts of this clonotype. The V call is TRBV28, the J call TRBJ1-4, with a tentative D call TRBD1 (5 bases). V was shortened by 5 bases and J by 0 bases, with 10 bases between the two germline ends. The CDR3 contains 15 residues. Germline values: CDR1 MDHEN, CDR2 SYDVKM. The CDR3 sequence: CASSRTPTTNEKLFF. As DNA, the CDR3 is TGTGCCAGCAGTCGGACACCTACAACTAATGAAAAACTGTTTTTT. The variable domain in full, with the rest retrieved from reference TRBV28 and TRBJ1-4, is DVKVTQSSRYLVKRTGEKVFLECVQDMDHENMFWYRQDPGLGLRLIYFSYDVKMKEKGDIPEGYSVSREKKERFSLILESASTNQTSMYLCASSRTPTTNEKLFFGSGTQLSVL.

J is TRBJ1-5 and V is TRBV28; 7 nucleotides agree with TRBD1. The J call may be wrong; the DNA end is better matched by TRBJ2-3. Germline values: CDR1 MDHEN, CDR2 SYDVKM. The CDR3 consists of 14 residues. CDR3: CASRPRGEGQPQYF. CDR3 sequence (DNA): TGTGCCAGCAGACCCAGGGGTGAGGGACAGCCCCAGTATTTT.

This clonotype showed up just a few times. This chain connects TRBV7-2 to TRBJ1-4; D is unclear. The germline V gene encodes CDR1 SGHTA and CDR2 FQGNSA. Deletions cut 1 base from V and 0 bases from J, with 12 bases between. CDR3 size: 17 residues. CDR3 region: CASSLVRGTATNEKLFF. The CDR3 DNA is TGTGCCAGCAGCTTAGTTCGGGGAACAGCAACTAATGAAAAACTGTTTTTT.

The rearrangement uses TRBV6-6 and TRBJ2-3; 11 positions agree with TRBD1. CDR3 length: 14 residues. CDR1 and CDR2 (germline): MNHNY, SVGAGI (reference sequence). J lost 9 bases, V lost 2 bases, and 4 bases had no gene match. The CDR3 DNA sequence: TGTGCCAGCAGTTACCCTGGACAGGGGGCGACGCAGTATTTT. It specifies CASSYPGQGATQYF.

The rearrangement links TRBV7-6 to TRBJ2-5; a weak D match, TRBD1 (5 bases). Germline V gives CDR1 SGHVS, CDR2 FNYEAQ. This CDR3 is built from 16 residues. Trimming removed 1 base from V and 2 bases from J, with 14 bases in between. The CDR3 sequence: CASSLVSGRAQETQYF. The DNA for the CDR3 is TGTGCCAGCAGCTTAGTATCGGGCAGGGCACAAGAGACCCAGTACTTC.

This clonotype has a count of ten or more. CDR3 DNA sequence: TGTGCCAGCAGTTTCCACGGGCAAGAGACCCAGTACTTC. As protein: CASSFHGQETQYF. The chain employs TRBV12-3 or TRBV12-4 and TRBJ2-5; D ambiguous. V was cut by 3 bases and J by 2 bases, with 7 bases left in between. The CDR3 is 13 residues long.

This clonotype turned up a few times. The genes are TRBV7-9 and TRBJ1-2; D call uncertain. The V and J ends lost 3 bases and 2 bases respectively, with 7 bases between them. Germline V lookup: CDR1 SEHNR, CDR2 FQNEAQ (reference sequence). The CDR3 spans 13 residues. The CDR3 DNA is TGTGCCAGCAGCTTTGGTCAGAACTATGGCTACACCTTC. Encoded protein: CASSFGQNYGYTF.

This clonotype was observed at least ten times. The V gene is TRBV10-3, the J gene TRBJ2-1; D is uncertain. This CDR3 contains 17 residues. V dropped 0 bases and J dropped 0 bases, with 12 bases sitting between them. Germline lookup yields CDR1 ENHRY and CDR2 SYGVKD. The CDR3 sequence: CAISESVGQSSYNEQFF. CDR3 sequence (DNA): TGTGCCATCAGTGAGTCCGTGGGTCAGAGCTCCTACAATGAGCAGTTCTTC.

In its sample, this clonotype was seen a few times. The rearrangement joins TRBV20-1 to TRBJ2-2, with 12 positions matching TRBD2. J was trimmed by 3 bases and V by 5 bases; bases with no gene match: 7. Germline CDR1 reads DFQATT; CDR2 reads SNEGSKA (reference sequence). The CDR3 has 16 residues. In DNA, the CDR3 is TGCAGTGCTCGGGGGCTAGCGGGAGGGGACACCGGGGAGCTGTTTTTT. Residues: CSARGLAGGDTGELFF.

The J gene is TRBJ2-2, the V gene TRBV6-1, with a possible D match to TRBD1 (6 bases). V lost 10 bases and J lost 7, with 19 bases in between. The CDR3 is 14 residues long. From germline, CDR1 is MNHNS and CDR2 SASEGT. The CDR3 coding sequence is TGTGCCACCGGCGTTTTGGGGGCCGACGGGGAGCTGTTTTTT. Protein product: CATGVLGADGELFF.

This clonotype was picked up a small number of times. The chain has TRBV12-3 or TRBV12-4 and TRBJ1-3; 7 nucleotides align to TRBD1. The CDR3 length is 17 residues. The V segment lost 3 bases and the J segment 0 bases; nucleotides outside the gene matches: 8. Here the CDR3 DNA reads TGTGCCAGCAGTTTTGGAGGGACAGCGAACTCTGGAAACACCATATATTTT. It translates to CASSFGGTANSGNTIYF.

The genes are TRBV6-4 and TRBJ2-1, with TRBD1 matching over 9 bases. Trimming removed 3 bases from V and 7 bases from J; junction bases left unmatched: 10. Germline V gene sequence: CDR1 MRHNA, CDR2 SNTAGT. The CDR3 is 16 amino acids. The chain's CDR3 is CASSDGGTGLLNEQFF. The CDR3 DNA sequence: TGTGCCAGCAGTGATGGCGGGACAGGGCTTTTAAATGAGCAGTTCTTC.

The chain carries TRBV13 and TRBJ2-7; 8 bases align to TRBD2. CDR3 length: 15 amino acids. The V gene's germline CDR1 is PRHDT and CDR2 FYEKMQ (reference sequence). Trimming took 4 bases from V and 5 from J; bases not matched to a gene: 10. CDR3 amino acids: CASSSTSGGRHEQYF. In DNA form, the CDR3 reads TGTGCCAGCAGCTCAACTAGCGGCGGTCGCCACGAGCAGTACTTC.

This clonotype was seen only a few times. DNA for the CDR3: TGTGCCAGTAGGCAATTAGCGGGAGGGCCGGAAGATACGCAGTATTTT. As protein: CASRQLAGGPEDTQYF. This chain links TRBV19 with TRBJ2-3; TRBD2 aligns across 11 bases. Looked up from germline, CDR1 is LNHDA and CDR2 is SQIVND (reference sequence). The V segment lost 6 bases and the J segment 5 bases; nucleotides outside the gene matches: 10. CDR3 length equals 16 residues.

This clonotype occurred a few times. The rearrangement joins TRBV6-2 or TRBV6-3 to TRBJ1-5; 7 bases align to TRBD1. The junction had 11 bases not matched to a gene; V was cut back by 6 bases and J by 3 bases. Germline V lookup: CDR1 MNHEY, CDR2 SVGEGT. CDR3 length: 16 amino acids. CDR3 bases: TGTGCCAGCAGGCCCTCTTGGGGGACAGACAATCAGCCCCAGCATTTT. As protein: CASRPSWGTDNQPQHF.

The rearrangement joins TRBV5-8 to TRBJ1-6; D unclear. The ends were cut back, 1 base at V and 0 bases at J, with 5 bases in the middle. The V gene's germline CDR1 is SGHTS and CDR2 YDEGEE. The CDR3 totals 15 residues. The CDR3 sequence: CASSLTSSYNSPLHF. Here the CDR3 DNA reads TGTGCCAGCAGCTTGACGAGCTCCTATAATTCACCCCTCCACTTT.

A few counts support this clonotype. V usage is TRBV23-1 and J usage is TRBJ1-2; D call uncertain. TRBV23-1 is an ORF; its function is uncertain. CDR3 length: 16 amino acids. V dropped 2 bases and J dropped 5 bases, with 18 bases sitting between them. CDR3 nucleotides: TGCGCCAGCAGTCAAGATCTCGAGCCCGGGCCTTATGGCTACACCTTC. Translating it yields CASSQDLEPGPYGYTF.

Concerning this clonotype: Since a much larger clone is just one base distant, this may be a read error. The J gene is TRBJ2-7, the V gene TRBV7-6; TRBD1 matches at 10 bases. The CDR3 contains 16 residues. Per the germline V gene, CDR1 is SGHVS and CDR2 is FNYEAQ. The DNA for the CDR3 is TGTGCCGGCAGCCCGGTGGGGACAGGGGTACCCTACGAGCAGTACGTC. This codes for CAGSPVGTGVPYEQYV.

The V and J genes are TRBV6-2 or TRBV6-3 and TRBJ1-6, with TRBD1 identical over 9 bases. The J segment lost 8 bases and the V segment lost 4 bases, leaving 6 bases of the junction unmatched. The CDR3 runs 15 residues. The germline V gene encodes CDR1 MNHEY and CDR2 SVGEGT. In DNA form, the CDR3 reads TGTGCCAGCAGTTCGACGGGACAGGGATATTCACCCCTCCACTTT. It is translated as CASSSTGQGYSPLHF.

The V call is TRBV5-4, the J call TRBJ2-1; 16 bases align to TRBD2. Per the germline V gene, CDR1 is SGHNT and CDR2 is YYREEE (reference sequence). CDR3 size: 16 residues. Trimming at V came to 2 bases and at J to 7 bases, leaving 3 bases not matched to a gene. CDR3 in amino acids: CASSFPGLAGGNEQFF. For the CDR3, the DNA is TGTGCCAGCAGCTTTCCGGGACTAGCGGGAGGGAATGAGCAGTTCTTC.

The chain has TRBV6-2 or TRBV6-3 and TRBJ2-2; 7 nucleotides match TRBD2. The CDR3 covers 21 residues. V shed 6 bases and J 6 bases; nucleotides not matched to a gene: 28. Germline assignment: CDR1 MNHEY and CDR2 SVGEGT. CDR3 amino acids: CASSLILAAPPEGWRSGELFF. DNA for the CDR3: TGTGCCAGCAGCCTTATCCTAGCGGCCCCCCCGGAGGGATGGCGGTCCGGGGAGCTGTTTTTT.

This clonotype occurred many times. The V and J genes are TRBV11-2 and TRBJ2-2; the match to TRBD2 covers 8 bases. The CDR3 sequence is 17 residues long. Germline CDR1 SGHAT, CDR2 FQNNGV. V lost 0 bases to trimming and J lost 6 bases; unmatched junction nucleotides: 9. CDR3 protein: CASSLDLEREIAGELFF. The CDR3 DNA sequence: TGTGCCAGCAGCTTAGATCTGGAGCGGGAGATCGCCGGGGAGCTGTTTTTT. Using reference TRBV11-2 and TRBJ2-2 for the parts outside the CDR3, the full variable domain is EAGVAQSPRYKIIEKRQSVAFWCNPISGHATLYWYQQILGQGPKLLIQFQNNGVVDDSQLPKDRFSAERLKGVDSTLKIQPAKLEDSAVYLCASSLDLEREIAGELFFGEGSRLTVL.

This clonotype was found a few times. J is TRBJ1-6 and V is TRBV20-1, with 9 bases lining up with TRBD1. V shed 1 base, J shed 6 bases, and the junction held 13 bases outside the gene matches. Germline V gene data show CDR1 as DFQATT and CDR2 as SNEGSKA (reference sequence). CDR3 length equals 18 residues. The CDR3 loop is CSARVHKPGQGINSPLHF. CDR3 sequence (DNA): TGCAGTGCTAGAGTACACAAGCCGGGACAGGGCATTAATTCACCCCTCCACTTT.

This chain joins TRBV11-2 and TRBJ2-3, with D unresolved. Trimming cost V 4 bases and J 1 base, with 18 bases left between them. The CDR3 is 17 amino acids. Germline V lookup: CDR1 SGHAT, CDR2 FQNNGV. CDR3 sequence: CASSSSTAVGGTDTQYF. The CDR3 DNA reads TGTGCCAGCAGCTCCTCTACTGCCGTTGGTGGCACAGATACGCAGTATTTT.

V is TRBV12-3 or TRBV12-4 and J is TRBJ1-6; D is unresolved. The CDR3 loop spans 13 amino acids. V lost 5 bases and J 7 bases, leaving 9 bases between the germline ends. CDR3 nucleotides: TGTGCCAGCAGTACGCTAGACAATTCACCCCTCCACTTT. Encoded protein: CASSTLDNSPLHF.

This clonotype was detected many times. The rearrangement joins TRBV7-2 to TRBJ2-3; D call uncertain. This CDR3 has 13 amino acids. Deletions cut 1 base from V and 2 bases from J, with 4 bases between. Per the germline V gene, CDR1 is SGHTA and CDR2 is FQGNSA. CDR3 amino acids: CASSLVVTDTQYF. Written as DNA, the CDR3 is TGTGCCAGCAGCTTAGTCGTCACAGATACGCAGTATTTT. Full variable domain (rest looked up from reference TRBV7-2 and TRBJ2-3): GAGVSQSPSNKVTEKGKDVELRCDPISGHTALYWYRQSLGQGLEFLIYFQGNSAPDKSGLPSDRFSAERTGGSVSTLTIQRTQQEDSAVYLCASSLVVTDTQYFGPGTRLTVL.

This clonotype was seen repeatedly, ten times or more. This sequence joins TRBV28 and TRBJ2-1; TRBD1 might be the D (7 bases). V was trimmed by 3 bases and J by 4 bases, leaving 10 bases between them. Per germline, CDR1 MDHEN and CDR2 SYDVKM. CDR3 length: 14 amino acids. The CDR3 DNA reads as TGTGCCAGCAGTTTCCCAGGGGGGTACAATGAGCAGTTCTTC. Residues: CASSFPGGYNEQFF.